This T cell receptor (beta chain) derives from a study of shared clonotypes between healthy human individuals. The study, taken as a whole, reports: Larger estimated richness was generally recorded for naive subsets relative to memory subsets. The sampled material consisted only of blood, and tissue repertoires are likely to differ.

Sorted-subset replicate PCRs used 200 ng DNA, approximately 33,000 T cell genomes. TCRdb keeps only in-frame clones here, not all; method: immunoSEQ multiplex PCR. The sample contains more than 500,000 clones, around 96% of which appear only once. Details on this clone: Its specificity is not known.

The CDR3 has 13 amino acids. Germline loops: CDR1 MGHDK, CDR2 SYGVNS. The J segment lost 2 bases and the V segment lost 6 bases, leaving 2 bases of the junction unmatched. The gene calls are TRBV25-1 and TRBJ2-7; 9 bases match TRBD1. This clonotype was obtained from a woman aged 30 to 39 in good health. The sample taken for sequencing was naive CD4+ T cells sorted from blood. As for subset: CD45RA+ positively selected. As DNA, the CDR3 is TGTGCCAGCAGCCGGGACAGGGCCTACGAGCAGTACTTC. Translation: CASSRDRAYEQYF.